This T cell receptor (beta chain) was identified during a study of blood T cell repertoires in COVID-19. The overall study: Specimens from acute and convalescent COVID-19 originated in the United States, Italy and Spain. Sources were T cells, B-cell-depleted T cells, or PBMCs; the material itself was cDNA or gDNA.

The assay was immunoSEQ multiplex PCR, and TCRdb's table has in-frame clones only and misses some. This repertoire shows roughly 77,000 clones, approximately 73% found once; its top ten account for about 16%. Followed over time, Seattle patients had been enrolled while infection was active. Looked up from germline, CDR1 is MNHEY and CDR2 is SVGAGI. The trim removed 7 bases at V and 7 bases at J, leaving 7 bases unmatched. This CDR3 contains 13 residues. The sequenced material came from peripheral blood. The receptor comes from a man aged 55 to 70 with COVID-19, enrolled during active disease. This sequence joins TRBV6-5 and TRBJ1-2; 9 nucleotides align to TRBD1. The CDR3 is CASNSGTGFGYTF. The CDR3 coding sequence is TGTGCCAGCAACTCCGGGACAGGGTTTGGCTACACCTTC.